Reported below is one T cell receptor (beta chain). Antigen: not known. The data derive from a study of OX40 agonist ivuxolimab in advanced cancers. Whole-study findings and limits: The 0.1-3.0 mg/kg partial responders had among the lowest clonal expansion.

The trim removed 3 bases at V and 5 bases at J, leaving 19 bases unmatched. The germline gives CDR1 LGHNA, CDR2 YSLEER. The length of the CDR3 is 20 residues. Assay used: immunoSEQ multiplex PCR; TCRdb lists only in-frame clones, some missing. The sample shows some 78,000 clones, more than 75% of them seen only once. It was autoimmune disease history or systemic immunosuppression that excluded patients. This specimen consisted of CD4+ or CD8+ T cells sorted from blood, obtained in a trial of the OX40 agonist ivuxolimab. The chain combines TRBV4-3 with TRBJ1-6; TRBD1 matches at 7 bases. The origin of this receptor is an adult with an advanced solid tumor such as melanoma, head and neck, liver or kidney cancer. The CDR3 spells CASSHLSPLGDRENNSPLHF. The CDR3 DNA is TGCGCCAGCAGCCACTTATCTCCTCTGGGAGACAGGGAGAATAATTCACCCCTCCACTTT.